Following are 8 T cell receptor beta chains from one sample sequenced in a study of patients and donors after allogeneic stem cell transplantation. TCRdb reanalysed the RT-PCR reads using MiXCR and keeps one entry per CDR3 protein. The table records over 150,000 distinct CDR3 sequences, approximately 28% of them present only once. Sequenced sample: blood, either unsorted or a sorted T cell fraction (not recorded which). The receptors were gathered from a human donor who was either an allogeneic HSCT recipient or a stem cell or donor lymphocyte infusion donor (not recorded which). It is not recorded whose cells these are; they may come from a transplant donor.

The rearrangement uses TRBV9 and TRBJ1-1; tentative D call: TRBD1 (6 bases). Trimming left V 0 bases short and J 2 bases short, with 11 bases between. Germline V CDR1 and CDR2: SGDLS, YYNGEE. The CDR3 spans 15 residues. The CDR3 coding sequence is TGTGCCAGCAGCGTAGGGGGGGCATCAAACACTGAAGCTTTCTTT. Protein: CASSVGGASNTEAFF.

This clonotype showed up just a few times. The chain is built from TRBV20-1 and TRBJ1-3; D call uncertain. CDR3 size: 14 residues. Per the germline V gene, CDR1 is DFQATT and CDR2 is SNEGSKA (reference sequence). With 6 bases removed from V and 0 bases from J, the gap between germline ends came to 12 bases. The CDR3 nucleotides are TGCAGTGCACCTCGACGGTACTCTGGAAACACCATATATTTT. It yields the protein CSAPRRYSGNTIYF.

This clonotype was observed a few times. The CDR3: CASSPQVGHQETQYF. The CDR3 nucleotides read TGTGCCAGCAGCCCCCAGGTTGGCCATCAAGAGACCCAGTACTTC. The chain combines TRBV7-2 with TRBJ2-5; D is undetermined. The CDR3 spans 15 residues. Between the trimmed V and J ends, which lost 5 bases and 2 bases, there was a span of 15 bases. CDR1 SGHTA and CDR2 FQGNSA come from the germline V gene.

The gene calls are TRBV3-1 and TRBJ2-2, with a tentative D call TRBD1 (5 bases). The CDR3 spans 15 residues. Germline CDR1 LGHDT, CDR2 YNNKEL (reference sequence). Trimming cost V 0 bases and J 7 bases, with 12 bases left between them. Written as DNA, the CDR3 is TGTGCCAGCAGCCAAGATTTCAGGGCCTACGGGGAGCTGTTTTTT. Amino acid sequence: CASSQDFRAYGELFF. Full variable domain (outside the CDR3, taken from reference TRBV3-1 and TRBJ2-2): DTAVSQTPKYLVTQMGNDKSIKCEQNLGHDTMYWYKQDSKKFLKIMFSYNNKELIINETVPNRFSPKSPDKAHLNLHINSLELGDSAVYFCASSQDFRAYGELFFGEGSRLTVL.

The rearrangement uses TRBV7-9 and TRBJ1-4; D uncertain. The CDR3 totals 12 residues. Germline CDR1 is SEHNR and CDR2 is FQNEAQ (reference sequence). The V end was cut by 1 base, the J end by 8 bases, with 5 bases between. The CDR3 loop is CASSLEREKLFF. The CDR3 coding sequence is TGTGCCAGCAGCTTAGAGAGGGAAAAACTGTTTTTT. The whole variable domain, filled in from reference TRBV7-9 and TRBJ1-4, reads DTGVSQNPRHKITKRGQNVTFRCDPISEHNRLYWYRQTLGQGPEFLTYFQNEAQLEKSRLLSDRFSAERPKGSFSTLEIQRTEQGDSAMYLCASSLEREKLFFGSGTQLSVL.

This clonotype was recorded a few times. The chain is built from TRBV7-8 and TRBJ1-4; a weak D match, TRBD1 (5 bases). Per germline, CDR1 SGHVS and CDR2 FQNEAQ. The CDR3 consists of 15 residues. Trimming removed 5 bases from V and 8 bases from J, with 18 bases in between. CDR3 region: CASSIGWGSREKLFF. Written as DNA, the CDR3 is TGTGCCAGCAGCATTGGATGGGGGTCTAGAGAAAAACTGTTTTTT.

The chain couples TRBV5-1 to TRBJ2-5, with 7 bases identical to TRBD1. Germline lookup yields CDR1 SGHRS and CDR2 YFSETQ. V lost 4 bases and J lost 1; bases outside the gene matches: 7. This CDR3 spans 15 amino acids. DNA of the CDR3: TGCGCCAGCAGCCGCTGGACAGGACTCCAAGAGACCCAGTACTTC. Translated, it gives CASSRWTGLQETQYF.

The chain uses TRBV3-1 and TRBJ2-2; D possibly corresponds to TRBD1 (6 bases). The V and J ends lost 4 bases and 8 bases respectively, with 17 bases between them. Germline-derived CDR1 and CDR2 are LGHDT and YNNKEL (reference sequence). CDR3 length: 15 residues. For the CDR3, the DNA is TGTGCCAGCAGCCCTACGGGACAAATTCTGGGGGAGCTGTTTTTT. This sequence encodes CASSPTGQILGELFF.